The TCR beta chain described here comes from a study of regulatory T cells in long-lasting Graves disease. About the study: Over 5 years on antithyroid drugs plus positive TSH receptor antibodies marked Graves' disease as persistent.

The length of the CDR3 is 16 residues. Germline trimming cut 2 bases from V and 3 bases from J; bases unmatched to any gene: 4. Germline V gene lookup returns CDR1 DFQATT and CDR2 SNEGSKA (reference sequence). Concerning this clonotype itself: Its target is unknown.

The time point is: persistent/refractory GD, antithyroid drugs over 5 years with positive TRAb. The TCR library was made from RNA extracted from PBMCs. The study's findings and limits: Whereas around 970 public clonotypes were shared by new patients, persistent patients shared more, at some 3,000. Persistent disease samples used TRBV28, TRBJ1-2 and TRBJ2-5 preferentially.

Arm-PCR of CDR3 regions and iRepertoire HTBI primers were the basis on which TCR beta libraries were built. TCRdb used MiXCR to reprocess the multiplex PCR reads, holding one entry per CDR3 protein. Of about 400,000 distinct CDR3 sequences in the sample, around 20% were seen once. The TCR comes from a female donor with Graves disease. The V call is TRBV20-1, the J call TRBJ2-2; TRBD2 matches at 12 bases. The specimen comprised peripheral blood mononuclear cells (PBMCs), sampled when the disease was refractory, from a patient treated with antithyroid drugs. Here the CDR3 DNA reads TGCAGTGCTAGACCGACTAGCGGGGGATACACCGGGGAGCTGTTTTTT. It encodes CSARPTSGGYTGELFF.